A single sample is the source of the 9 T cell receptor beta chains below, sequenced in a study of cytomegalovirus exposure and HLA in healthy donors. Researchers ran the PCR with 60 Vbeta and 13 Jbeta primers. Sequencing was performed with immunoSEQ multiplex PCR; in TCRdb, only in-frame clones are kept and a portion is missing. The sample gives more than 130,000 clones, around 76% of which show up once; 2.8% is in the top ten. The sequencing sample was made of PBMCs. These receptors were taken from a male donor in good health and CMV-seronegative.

The CDR3 protein is CASSLADSLPYEQYF. The CDR3 nucleotides read TGTGCCAGCAGCTTAGCTGACAGCCTCCCCTACGAGCAGTACTTC. This chain joins TRBV11-2 and TRBJ2-7; maybe TRBD1 (5 bases). This CDR3 has 15 residues. Germline assignment: CDR1 SGHAT and CDR2 FQNNGV. The V gene lost 1 base and the J gene lost 2 bases, with 12 bases spanning the gap. Drawing the rest from reference TRBV11-2 and TRBJ2-7, the complete variable domain is EAGVAQSPRYKIIEKRQSVAFWCNPISGHATLYWYQQILGQGPKLLIQFQNNGVVDDSQLPKDRFSAERLKGVDSTLKIQPAKLEDSAVYLCASSLADSLPYEQYFGPGTRLTVT.

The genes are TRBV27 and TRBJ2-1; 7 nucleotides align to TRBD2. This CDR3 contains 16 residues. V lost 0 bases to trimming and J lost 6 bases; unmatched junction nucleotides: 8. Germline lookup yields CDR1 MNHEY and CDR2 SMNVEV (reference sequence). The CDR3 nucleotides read TGTGCCAGCAGTTTATCAACACGGGACTATTTCAATGAGCAGTTCTTC. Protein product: CASSLSTRDYFNEQFF.

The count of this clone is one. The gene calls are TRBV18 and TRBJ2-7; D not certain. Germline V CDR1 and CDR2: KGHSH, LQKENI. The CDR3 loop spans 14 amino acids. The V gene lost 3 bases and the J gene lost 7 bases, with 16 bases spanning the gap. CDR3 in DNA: TGTGCCAGCTCACCGAACGCCTTTGTAACAGAGCAGTACTTC. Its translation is CASSPNAFVTEQYF.

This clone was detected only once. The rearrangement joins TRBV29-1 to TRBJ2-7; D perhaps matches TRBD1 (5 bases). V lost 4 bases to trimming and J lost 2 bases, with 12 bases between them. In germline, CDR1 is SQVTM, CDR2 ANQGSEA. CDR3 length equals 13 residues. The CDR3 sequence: CSVGTRITYEQYF. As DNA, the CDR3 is TGCAGCGTTGGGACAAGGATAACCTACGAGCAGTACTTC.

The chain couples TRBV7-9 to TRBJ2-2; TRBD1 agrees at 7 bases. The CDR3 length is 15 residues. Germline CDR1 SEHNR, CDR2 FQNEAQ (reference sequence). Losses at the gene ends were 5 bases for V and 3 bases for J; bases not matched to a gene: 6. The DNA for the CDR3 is TGTGCCAGCAGCCTAGACAGGGTGCACACCGGGGAGCTGTTTTTT. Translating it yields CASSLDRVHTGELFF.

CDR3 sequence reads: CASSLGTGGYGYTF. The DNA of the CDR3 is TGTGCCAGTAGTCTCGGGACAGGGGGCTATGGCTACACCTTC. The chain uses TRBV19 and TRBJ1-2, with 11 bases fitting TRBD1. Germline V gene lookup returns CDR1 LNHDA and CDR2 SQIVND (reference sequence). J gave up 4 bases and V 5 bases, and 3 bases lay outside the gene matches. This CDR3 contains 14 residues.

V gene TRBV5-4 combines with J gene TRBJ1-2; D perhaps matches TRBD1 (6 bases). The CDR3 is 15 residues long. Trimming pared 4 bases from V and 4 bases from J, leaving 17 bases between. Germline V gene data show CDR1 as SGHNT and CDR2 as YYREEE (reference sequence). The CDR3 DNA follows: TGTGCCAGCAGCCCGGGGAGCAGGGGCGGCTATGGCTACACCTTC. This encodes CASSPGSRGGYGYTF.

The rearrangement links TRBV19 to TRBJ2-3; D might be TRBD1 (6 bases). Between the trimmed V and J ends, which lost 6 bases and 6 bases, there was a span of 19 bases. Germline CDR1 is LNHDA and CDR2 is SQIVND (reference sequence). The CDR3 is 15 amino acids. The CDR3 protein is CASRPTGSSSDTQYF. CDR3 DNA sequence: TGTGCCAGTAGACCCACAGGGTCATCAAGCGATACGCAGTATTTT.

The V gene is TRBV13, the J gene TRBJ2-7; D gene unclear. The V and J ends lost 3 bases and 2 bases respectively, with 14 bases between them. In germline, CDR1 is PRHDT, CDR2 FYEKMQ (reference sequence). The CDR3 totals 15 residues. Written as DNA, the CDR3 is TGTGCCAGCAGCTTTTTTAAGAACGGAGCCTACGAGCAGTACTTC. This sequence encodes CASSFFKNGAYEQYF. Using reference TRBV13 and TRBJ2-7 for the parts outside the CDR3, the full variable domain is AAGVIQSPRHLIKEKRETATLKCYPIPRHDTVYWYQQGPGQDPQFLISFYEKMQSDKGSIPDRFSAQQFSDYHSELNMSSLELGDSALYFCASSFFKNGAYEQYFGPGTRLTVT.